These 23 T cell receptor beta chains originate from one sample sequenced in a study of T cells after yellow fever vaccination. In TCRdb, the 5' RACE reads were re-called with MiXCR into one record per CDR3 protein. The sample lists a few hundred thousand distinct CDR3 sequences, around 8.1% seen once, with 17% in the top ten. This specimen was PBMCs, taken more than 35 days after the first yellow fever vaccination. The receptor source for this set is a young man who received the YFV17D yellow fever vaccine.

The rearrangement joins TRBV6-2 or TRBV6-3 to TRBJ2-7; D may be TRBD1 (5 bases). Germline lookup yields CDR1 MNHEY and CDR2 SVGEGT. The CDR3 sequence is 15 residues long. Trimming shortened V by 5 bases and J by 3 bases, and 17 bases separated the two germline ends. Here the CDR3 DNA reads TGTGCCAGCAGTAGACCTACACAGGTCGTCTACGAGCAGTACGTC. This translates into CASSRPTQVVYEQYV.

This clonotype appeared many times. The chain's CDR3 is CATSGGAGSYNEQFF. CDR3 bases: TGTGCCACCAGTGGGGGGGCCGGTTCCTACAATGAGCAGTTCTTC. The chain joins TRBV24-1 to TRBJ2-1; D tentatively fits TRBD1 or TRBD2 (6 bases each). This CDR3 contains 15 residues. V dropped 5 bases and J dropped 1 base, with 11 bases sitting between them. The germline CDR1 and CDR2 sequences are KGHDR and SFDVKD.

CDR3 region: CASSVSWGAYEQFF. The DNA of the CDR3 is TGTGCCAGCAGCGTATCTTGGGGGGCGTATGAGCAGTTCTTC. V is TRBV9 and J is TRBJ2-1; perhaps D is TRBD1 or TRBD2 (6 bases each). Trimming cost V 1 base and J 8 bases, with 13 bases left between them. The germline gives CDR1 SGDLS, CDR2 YYNGEE. The CDR3 extends over 14 amino acids. Full variable domain (missing parts from reference TRBV9 and TRBJ2-1): DSGVTQTPKHLITATGQRVTLRCSPRSGDLSVYWYQQSLDQGLQFLIQYYNGEERAKGNILERFSAQQFPDLHSELNLSSLELGDSALYFCASSVSWGAYEQFFGPGTRLTVL.

The V and J genes are TRBV28 and TRBJ2-4, with 7 nucleotides matching TRBD1. CDR1 is MDHEN, CDR2 SYDVKM, per germline. This CDR3 region has 15 residues. The V gene end was trimmed by 4 bases and the J gene end by 8 bases; junction bases not matched to a gene: 11. CDR3 in DNA: TGTGCCAGCAGTTCACCCGGGACAGCGATGGACATTCAGTACTTC. Protein: CASSSPGTAMDIQYF.

The J gene is TRBJ1-1, the V gene TRBV15; weak D call: TRBD1 (6 bases). Trimming took 3 bases from V and 4 from J, leaving 15 bases between them. CDR1 is LNHNV, CDR2 YYDKDF, per germline (reference sequence). This CDR3 region has 15 residues. The CDR3 coding sequence is TGTGCCACCAGCAGCTTACAGGGAACAGGCACTGAAGCTTTCTTT. It encodes CATSSLQGTGTEAFF. Full variable domain (remainder filled in from reference TRBV15 and TRBJ1-1): DAMVIQNPRYQVTQFGKPVTLSCSQTLNHNVMYWYQQKSSQAPKLLFHYYDKDFNNEADTPDNFQSRRPNTSFCFLDIRSPGLGDTAMYLCATSSLQGTGTEAFFGQGTRLTVV.

This clonotype was seen a handful of times. The chain joins TRBV24-1 to TRBJ2-2; 7 bases fit TRBD1. This CDR3 has 16 amino acids. J was trimmed by 1 base and V by 4 bases; bases with no gene match: 5. Germline loops: CDR1 KGHDR, CDR2 SFDVKD. The CDR3 here is CATSDDRVENTGELFF. The CDR3 DNA reads TGTGCCACCAGTGACGACAGGGTCGAGAACACCGGGGAGCTGTTTTTT.

This clonotype was picked up a small number of times. This chain uses TRBV7-6 with TRBJ2-7; D is perhaps TRBD2 (6 bases). This CDR3 is built from 14 residues. Germline V gives CDR1 SGHVS, CDR2 FNYEAQ. Trimming cost V 4 bases and J 7 bases, with 17 bases left between them. The CDR3 nucleotides read TGTGCCAGCAGCTCATCCGGGAGCCAAATGGAGCAGTACTTC. Its translation is CASSSSGSQMEQYF.

This clonotype was detected only a few times. V is TRBV2 and J is TRBJ2-7; perhaps TRBD1 as D (6 bases). Trimming stripped 8 bases from V and 0 bases from J, with 17 bases between. This CDR3 has 15 amino acids. CDR1 and CDR2 (germline): SNHLY, FYNNEI. The CDR3 nucleotides are TGTGCCAGCTGGAGGACAGTCGATGCCTCCTACGAGCAGTACGTC. Amino acid sequence: CASWRTVDASYEQYV.

This clonotype was seen a handful of times. The chain employs TRBV5-1 and TRBJ2-7; the D is unclear. The CDR3 runs 15 residues. V lost 4 bases, J lost 0 bases, and 14 bases lay in between. Germline CDR1 reads SGHRS; CDR2 reads YFSETQ. CDR3 residues: CASSPPPPLSYEQYF. The CDR3 nucleotides are TGCGCCAGCAGCCCGCCTCCGCCACTCTCCTACGAGCAGTACTTC.

This clonotype appeared a few times. This chain connects TRBV5-6 to TRBJ2-5, with 10 bases lining up with TRBD1. Germline-derived CDR1 and CDR2 are SGHDT and YYEEEE. V shed 4 bases, J shed 1 base, and the junction held 7 bases outside the gene matches. The CDR3 has 16 residues. The CDR3 region is CASSPRDRGGQETQYF. The CDR3 DNA reads TGTGCCAGCAGCCCCAGGGACAGGGGAGGCCAAGAGACCCAGTACTTC.

In its sample, this clonotype was seen a few times. V is TRBV7-9 and J is TRBJ1-6; TRBD1 aligns across 7 bases. The CDR3 has 14 amino acids. Germline loops: CDR1 SEHNR, CDR2 FQNEAQ (reference sequence). V shed 3 bases, J shed 13 bases, and the junction held 9 bases outside the gene matches. CDR3 nucleotide sequence: TGTGCCAGCAGCTTGGGAGACAGGGATCTCCCCCTCCACTTT. Protein sequence: CASSLGDRDLPLHF.

The chain has TRBV2 and TRBJ1-5; no firm D call. Per germline, CDR1 SNHLY and CDR2 FYNNEI. The CDR3 is 15 amino acids. Trimming shortened V by 6 bases and J by 4 bases, and 16 bases separated the two germline ends. The CDR3 DNA reads as TGTGCCAGCAGAGACCCTGGACGGGCAAATCAGCCCCAGCATTTT. It specifies CASRDPGRANQPQHF.

In its sample, this clonotype was seen many times. The V and J genes are TRBV7-9 and TRBJ1-1; the D gene is possibly TRBD1 (5 bases). The germline V and J ends were trimmed by 2 bases and 5 bases, with 12 bases remaining between them. This CDR3 is 14 amino acids long. Germline V gene lookup returns CDR1 SEHNR and CDR2 FQNEAQ (reference sequence). CDR3 nucleotide sequence: TGTGCCAGCAGCTTACGGTCGGGGGTTACTGAAGCTTTCTTT. Encoded protein: CASSLRSGVTEAFF. The variable domain in full, with the rest retrieved from reference TRBV7-9 and TRBJ1-1, is DTGVSQNPRHKITKRGQNVTFRCDPISEHNRLYWYRQTLGQGPEFLTYFQNEAQLEKSRLLSDRFSAERPKGSFSTLEIQRTEQGDSAMYLCASSLRSGVTEAFFGQGTRLTVV.

This clonotype was picked up a small number of times. V usage is TRBV6-1 and J usage is TRBJ2-1; 11 bases map to TRBD2. J lost 6 bases, V lost 11 bases, and 9 bases had no gene match. Germline CDR1 and CDR2: MNHNS and SASEGT. The CDR3 sequence is 14 residues long. The DNA for the CDR3 is TGTGCCTCATGGGCTAGCGGGGGGTCCAATGAGCAGTTCTTC. Its protein product is CASWASGGSNEQFF.

This clonotype was seen more than once but under ten times. The rearrangement joins TRBV27 to TRBJ1-6, with 9 bases matching TRBD1. The CDR3 is made up of 15 amino acids. CDR1 MNHEY and CDR2 SMNVEV come from the germline V gene (reference sequence). J gave up 9 bases and V 5 bases, and 8 bases lay outside the gene matches. The CDR3 loop reads CASSITGGVSSPLHF. CDR3 DNA: TGTGCCAGCAGTATCACAGGGGGCGTTAGTTCACCCCTCCACTTT.

A few counts support this clonotype. V usage is TRBV7-3 and J usage is TRBJ2-3, with 8 bases fitting TRBD2. The germline V gene has CDR1 SGHTA and CDR2 FQGTGA. J lost 5 bases, V lost 1 base, and 8 bases had no gene match. The CDR3 covers 16 residues. CDR3 in amino acids: CASSLNQRGIGDTQYF. DNA of the CDR3: TGTGCCAGCAGCTTAAACCAGCGGGGGATTGGAGATACGCAGTATTTT.

The chain has TRBV5-1 and TRBJ2-5; no definite D call. The CDR3 has 12 residues. Trimming removed 5 bases from V and 2 bases from J, with 7 bases in between. Germline V CDR1 and CDR2: SGHRS, YFSETQ. The CDR3 protein is CASRRQQETQYF. The CDR3 bases are TGCGCCAGCAGACGTCAGCAAGAGACCCAGTACTTC.

This clonotype was counted a few times. This sequence joins TRBV27 and TRBJ2-5, with D tentatively TRBD2 (6 bases). Germline CDR1 is MNHEY and CDR2 is SMNVEV (reference sequence). The CDR3 is made up of 14 amino acids. Trimming removed 6 bases at V and 5 bases at J, with 16 bases between. The CDR3 coding sequence is TGTGCCAGCAGACCCTGGGGAGGTTTCGAGACCCAGTACTTC. Translation gives CASRPWGGFETQYF.

V gene TRBV7-2 combines with J gene TRBJ2-1; D ambiguous. The germline gives CDR1 SGHTA, CDR2 FQGNSA. CDR3 length: 15 amino acids. V gave up 5 bases and J gave up 0 bases, with 11 bases separating them. The CDR3 DNA follows: TGTGCCAGCAGCCCCGGGCTCATCTCCTACAATGAGCAGTTCTTC. It codes for CASSPGLISYNEQFF.

Ten or more counts support this clonotype. The gene calls are TRBV11-2 and TRBJ2-1; no definite D call. Germline values: CDR1 SGHAT, CDR2 FQNNGV. The CDR3 length is 16 residues. Deletions cut 2 bases from V and 3 bases from J, with 14 bases between. CDR3 in DNA: TGTGCCAGCAGCTTATTGTCCCCGGAGTACTACAATGAGCAGTTCTTC. This sequence encodes CASSLLSPEYYNEQFF. Variable domain in full (rest from reference TRBV11-2 and TRBJ2-1): EAGVAQSPRYKIIEKRQSVAFWCNPISGHATLYWYQQILGQGPKLLIQFQNNGVVDDSQLPKDRFSAERLKGVDSTLKIQPAKLEDSAVYLCASSLLSPEYYNEQFFGPGTRLTVL.

This clonotype has just a few counts. V and J are TRBV5-1 and TRBJ2-2; 11 bases align to TRBD1. This CDR3 is 14 amino acids long. Losses at the gene ends were 10 bases for V and 4 bases for J; bases not matched to a gene: 6. Per the germline V gene, CDR1 is SGHRS and CDR2 is YFSETQ. The CDR3 DNA is TGCGCCGGAAGGACAGGGGGCCTCACCGGGGAGCTGTTTTTT. Residues: CAGRTGGLTGELFF.

This clonotype was found many times. The V and J genes are TRBV5-4 and TRBJ1-2, with TRBD1 matching over 8 bases. CDR3 length: 15 amino acids. CDR1 is SGHNT and CDR2 is YYREEE in the germline V gene (reference sequence). After removal of 0 bases from V and 6 bases from J, the junction contained 7 bases not matched to a gene. In DNA form, the CDR3 reads TGTGCCAGCAGCTTGGAATCCAGGGGGCGAAATGGCTACACCTTC. Amino acid sequence: CASSLESRGRNGYTF.

The chain has TRBV11-1 and TRBJ2-5, with TRBD1 identical over 11 bases. The CDR3 sequence is 17 residues long. Germline CDR1 SGHAT, CDR2 FQDESV (reference sequence). Trimming at V came to 2 bases and at J to 4 bases, leaving 9 bases not matched to a gene. The CDR3 is CASSLSGTGGHRETQYF. The CDR3 nucleotides read TGTGCCAGCAGCTTATCCGGGACAGGGGGACATCGAGAGACCCAGTACTTC.